These 15 T cell receptor beta chains were all obtained from the same sample, sequenced in a study of technical replicates of blood from a handful of donors. Assay: immunoSEQ multiplex PCR; the TCRdb copy retains only in-frame clones and omits some. Of 75,000 to 95,000 clones in the sample, just under 95% were seen once. Sequencing input: T cells isolated from PBMCs. Receptors originate from a human donor in good health.

J is TRBJ1-3 and V is TRBV7-7, with TRBD1 as a possible D gene (5 bases). In germline, CDR1 is SSHAT, CDR2 FNYEAQ (reference sequence). The CDR3 has 18 amino acids. In DNA form, the CDR3 reads TGTGCTACCAAAGGCGGCCTCCAGGGTTCCCTCTCTGGAAACACCATATATTTT. Translation gives CATKGGLQGSLSGNTIYF. Complete variable domain (other parts from reference TRBV7-7 and TRBJ1-3): GAGVSQSPRYKVTKRGQDVTLRCDPISSHATLYWYQQALGQGPEFLTYFNYEAQPDKSGLPSDRFSAERPEGSISTLTIQRTEQRDSAMYRCATKGGLQGSLSGNTIYFGEGSWLTVV.

The sample holds one count of this clone. The gene calls are TRBV4-1 and TRBJ1-6, with D possibly TRBD1 on 5 matching bases. The CDR3 has 14 amino acids. Trimming pared 0 bases from V and 7 bases from J, leaving 7 bases between. Germline CDR1 is MGHRA and CDR2 is YSYEKL. This chain's CDR3 is CASSQEGGNSPLHF. For the CDR3, the DNA is TGCGCCAGCAGCCAAGAGGGGGGGAATTCACCCCTCCACTTT.

V is TRBV19 and J is TRBJ1-4; 8 bases are a match to TRBD1. Germline V gene lookup returns CDR1 LNHDA and CDR2 SQIVND (reference sequence). The J segment lost 5 bases and the V segment lost 5 bases, leaving 4 bases of the junction unmatched. This CDR3 has 14 amino acids. The DNA for the CDR3 is TGTGCCAGTAGTGACAGGGGCCTGAATGAAAAACTGTTTTTT. Its translation is CASSDRGLNEKLFF.

The rearrangement links TRBV5-1 to TRBJ2-5, with 12 bases that match TRBD2. Germline trimming cut 4 bases from V and 4 bases from J; bases unmatched to any gene: 8. CDR3 length: 16 residues. Germline assignment: CDR1 SGHRS and CDR2 YFSETQ. The CDR3 region is CASSPAPGLAGETQYF. CDR3 coding DNA: TGCGCCAGCAGCCCGGCACCGGGACTAGCGGGAGAGACCCAGTACTTC.

J is TRBJ1-2 and V is TRBV6-4, with TRBD1 identical over 9 bases. The CDR3 has 14 residues. Germline trimming cut 11 bases from V and 7 bases from J; bases unmatched to any gene: 14. CDR1 is MRHNA, CDR2 SNTAGT, per germline. CDR3 amino acids: CAPRDRDARGGYTF. CDR3 DNA: TGTGCCCCCCGGGACAGGGACGCACGAGGTGGCTACACCTTC.

This clone was seen once. V usage is TRBV5-4 and J usage is TRBJ2-7; a weak D match, TRBD1 (6 bases). Germline V lookup: CDR1 SGHNT, CDR2 YYREEE (reference sequence). V was cut by 5 bases and J by 1 base, with 10 bases left in between. This CDR3 spans 13 amino acids. CDR3 region: CASRVQGSYEQYF. For the CDR3, the DNA is TGTGCCAGCAGAGTTCAGGGGTCCTACGAGCAGTACTTC.

The chain links TRBV5-1 to TRBJ2-2; TRBD1 aligns across 8 bases. V shed 7 bases, J shed 4 bases, and the junction held 6 bases outside the gene matches. Looked up from germline, CDR1 is SGHRS and CDR2 is YFSETQ. The length of the CDR3 is 14 residues. CDR3 DNA sequence: TGCGCCAGCGGTGGGGGACAGGTCACCGGGGAGCTGTTTTTT. It translates to CASGGGQVTGELFF. The entire variable domain, with the rest obtained from reference TRBV5-1 and TRBJ2-2, is as follows: KAGVTQTPRYLIKTRGQQVTLSCSPISGHRSVSWYQQTPGQGLQFLFEYFSETQRNKGNFPGRFSGRQFSNSRSEMNVSTLELGDSALYLCASGGGQVTGELFFGEGSRLTVL.

The rearrangement links TRBV5-1 to TRBJ1-4; D uncertain. The CDR3 consists of 14 residues. Trimming took off 4 bases at V and 0 bases at J, with 7 bases between the two ends. Germline V lookup: CDR1 SGHRS, CDR2 YFSETQ. The CDR3 reads CASSASATNEKLFF. The CDR3 region has the DNA TGCGCCAGCAGCGCCAGCGCAACTAATGAAAAACTGTTTTTT.

The chain combines TRBV5-1 with TRBJ1-1, with 10 bases matching TRBD1. The CDR3 runs to 14 residues. CDR1 and CDR2 (germline): SGHRS, YFSETQ. J was trimmed by 3 bases and V by 2 bases; bases with no gene match: 1. The CDR3 sequence: CASSLGTGDTEAFF. CDR3 coding DNA: TGCGCCAGCAGCTTAGGGACAGGGGACACTGAAGCTTTCTTT.

V gene TRBV6-5 combines with J gene TRBJ2-3, with 9 bases that match TRBD2. Germline assignment: CDR1 MNHEY and CDR2 SVGAGI. V was clipped by 0 bases and J by 4 bases; unmatched bases: 5. This CDR3 comprises 16 residues. CDR3 loop: CASSYSKLAGADTQYF. Here the CDR3 DNA reads TGTGCCAGCAGTTACTCGAAACTAGCGGGCGCAGATACGCAGTATTTT.

This clone was detected only once. The chain links TRBV25-1 to TRBJ1-2; no reliable D call. The CDR3 sequence is 13 residues long. From germline, CDR1 is MGHDK and CDR2 SYGVNS. Trimming stripped 10 bases from V and 2 bases from J, with 14 bases between. CDR3 nucleotides: TGTGCCACCCAAGACGACAAAAACTATGGCTACACCTTC. Protein sequence: CATQDDKNYGYTF.

The chain has TRBV9 and TRBJ1-4, with a possible D match to TRBD1 (5 bases). The V end was cut by 4 bases, the J end by 2 bases, with 21 bases between. Germline V lookup: CDR1 SGDLS, CDR2 YYNGEE. This CDR3 region has 18 residues. CDR3 bases: TGTGCCAGCAGCCCCCTTGGGACTCCGCGTTCGACTAATGAAAAACTGTTTTTT. Protein: CASSPLGTPRSTNEKLFF.

J is TRBJ2-3 and V is TRBV28; D is unclear. CDR3 length equals 13 residues. In germline, CDR1 is MDHEN, CDR2 SYDVKM. V lost 5 bases to trimming and J lost 0 bases, with 6 bases between them. CDR3 DNA: TGTGCCAGCAGTGCGACTAGCACAGATACGCAGTATTTT. It is translated as CASSATSTDTQYF. Complete variable domain (other parts from reference TRBV28 and TRBJ2-3): DVKVTQSSRYLVKRTGEKVFLECVQDMDHENMFWYRQDPGLGLRLIYFSYDVKMKEKGDIPEGYSVSREKKERFSLILESASTNQTSMYLCASSATSTDTQYFGPGTRLTVL.

The rearrangement uses TRBV15 and TRBJ2-1, with 9 bases identical to TRBD2. This CDR3 spans 15 amino acids. Germline V CDR1 and CDR2: LNHNV, YYDKDF (reference sequence). After removal of 0 bases from V and 9 bases from J, the junction contained 6 bases not matched to a gene. DNA of the CDR3: TGTGCCACCAGCAGAGATAGGCTAGCGGGAACTGAGCAGTTCTTC. Translating gives CATSRDRLAGTEQFF.

This chain uses TRBV7-9 with TRBJ2-7; D is possibly TRBD1 (6 bases). Germline V gene data show CDR1 as SEHNR and CDR2 as FQNEAQ (reference sequence). The CDR3 spans 16 residues. The V and J ends lost 5 bases and 0 bases respectively, with 17 bases between them. The DNA of the CDR3 is TGTGCCAGCAGCCGAACTACCGACAGGAGCTCCTACGAGCAGTACTTC. Protein sequence: CASSRTTDRSSYEQYF.